Following are 16 T cell receptor beta chains from one sample sequenced in a study of blood T cells in healthy people across ages. A second PCR of 7 to 11 cycles used a sample-barcoded 5' primer and a J-beta primer mix. TCRdb processed the 5' RACE reads anew with MiXCR; each CDR3 protein has one entry. The data hold some 1.8 million distinct CDR3 sequences, with more than 35% observed a single time. Sequencing input: blood. These TCRs come from a human donor in good health.

This chain links TRBV12-3 or TRBV12-4 with TRBJ2-3; 7 positions match TRBD1. V trimming: 5 bases; J trimming: 4 bases; junction bases outside the gene matches: 9. This CDR3 contains 15 residues. The CDR3 spells CASSLNDRDPDTQYF. CDR3 nucleotide sequence: TGTGCCAGCAGTCTCAACGACAGGGATCCAGATACGCAGTATTTT.

This clonotype was seen only a few times. The CDR3 spells CASSPGTALNYGYTF. CDR3 nucleotide sequence: TGTGCCAGCAGCCCCGGGACAGCGCTTAACTATGGCTACACCTTC. The chain uses TRBV7-9 and TRBJ1-2; 7 positions agree with TRBD1. The V and J ends lost 5 bases and 1 base, in that order; junction bases with no gene match: 7. The CDR3 extends over 15 amino acids. The germline V gene encodes CDR1 SEHNR and CDR2 FQNEAQ (reference sequence).

The chain carries TRBV7-2 and TRBJ1-5; perhaps TRBD1 as D (6 bases). The germline V gene has CDR1 SGHTA and CDR2 FQGNSA. The CDR3 is 15 residues long. The V and J ends lost 2 bases and 7 bases respectively, with 15 bases between them. Here the CDR3 DNA reads TGTGCCAGCAGCTTACGTCAGGGGTTAGGACAGCCCCAGCATTTT. Its protein product is CASSLRQGLGQPQHF.

This clonotype was recorded a few times. The gene calls are TRBV6-1 and TRBJ2-5, with TRBD1 matching over 10 bases. J lost 0 bases, V lost 2 bases, and 9 bases had no gene match. The CDR3 loop spans 18 amino acids. Germline CDR1 is MNHNS and CDR2 is SASEGT. CDR3 coding DNA: TGTGCCAGCAGTGAAAGGGCGTCGACAGGGGGCTACCAAGAGACCCAGTACTTC. Translated, it gives CASSERASTGGYQETQYF.

The chain joins TRBV5-1 to TRBJ2-6; D assignment may be TRBD1 or TRBD2 (5 bases each). Trimming left V 0 bases short and J 4 bases short, with 11 bases between. CDR1 is SGHRS and CDR2 is YFSETQ in the germline V gene. This CDR3 spans 16 amino acids. CDR3 sequence reads: CASSLVVGTGANVLTF. In DNA, the CDR3 is TGCGCCAGCAGCTTGGTGGTGGGGACCGGGGCCAACGTCCTGACTTTC.

V usage is TRBV12-3 or TRBV12-4 and J usage is TRBJ1-1; D remains unclear. This CDR3 spans 13 amino acids. Trimming took 2 bases from V and 11 from J, leaving 15 bases between them. The CDR3 sequence is CASSLFHVVEAFF. DNA of the CDR3: TGTGCCAGCAGTTTATTTCACGTAGTCGAGGCTTTCTTT.

This clonotype was seen only a few times. The chain carries TRBV27 and TRBJ2-5; 11 bases are shared with TRBD2. Germline loops: CDR1 MNHEY, CDR2 SMNVEV (reference sequence). Trimming removed 1 base from V and 3 bases from J; junction bases left unmatched: 1. The CDR3 is made up of 15 amino acids. The DNA of the CDR3 is TGTGCCAGCAGTTTATTTAGCGGGGGGGAAGAGACCCAGTACTTC. Protein: CASSLFSGGEETQYF.

The chain joins TRBV14 to TRBJ1-4; D uncertain. V was trimmed by 1 base and J by 3 bases, leaving 9 bases between them. The CDR3 is 15 amino acids. Per the germline V gene, CDR1 is SGHDN and CDR2 is FVKESK. The CDR3, as DNA: TGTGCCAGCAGCCAAGGCTGGGGAGCTAATGAAAAACTGTTTTTT. It encodes CASSQGWGANEKLFF.

This clonotype was recorded at least ten times. The genes are TRBV12-3 or TRBV12-4 and TRBJ2-7; D might be TRBD2 (5 bases). V lost 8 bases and J lost 4, with 12 bases in between. The CDR3 sequence is 12 residues long. The CDR3 loop reads CASGTGGYEQYF. In DNA form, the CDR3 reads TGTGCCAGCGGAACGGGCGGGTACGAGCAGTACTTC.

This clonotype was counted a few times. The rearrangement links TRBV29-1 to TRBJ1-2; 7 nucleotides agree with TRBD1. Germline V gene lookup returns CDR1 SQVTM and CDR2 ANQGSEA. CDR3 length equals 11 residues. With 7 bases clipped from V and 7 bases from J, the junction kept 6 bases outside the gene matches. This CDR3 reads CSGGDSGGYTF. In DNA form, the CDR3 reads TGCAGCGGAGGGGACAGCGGTGGCTACACCTTC.

The chain links TRBV5-6 to TRBJ1-1, with D perhaps matching TRBD1 (6 bases). V was pared by 4 bases and J by 6 bases, with 13 bases between. The germline V gene encodes CDR1 SGHDT and CDR2 YYEEEE. The CDR3 is 13 residues long. The CDR3 coding sequence is TGTGCCAGCAGCCAACAGGGTGCCTCTGAAGCTTTCTTT. Its protein is CASSQQGASEAFF.

The chain combines TRBV20-1 with TRBJ2-7; perhaps TRBD2 as D (6 bases). Trimming pared 2 bases from V and 4 bases from J, leaving 12 bases between. CDR3 size: 13 residues. Germline CDR1 reads DFQATT; CDR2 reads SNEGSKA (reference sequence). Written as DNA, the CDR3 is TGCAGTGCTAGATTGGAGGGGACTTACGAGCAGTACTTC. It is translated as CSARLEGTYEQYF.

This clonotype was picked up a small number of times. At one end, the junction sequence differs from germline, possibly due to a read error. The genes are TRBV7-2 and TRBJ1-2; TRBD1 aligns across 9 bases. Germline V CDR1 and CDR2: SGHTA, FQGNSA. The CDR3 totals 14 residues. Here the CDR3 DNA reads TGTGCCAGCAGCCCTGGACAGGGGAACTATGACTACACCTTC. Residues: CASSPGQGNYDYTF.

With respect to this clonotype: A much larger clone is a single base away; this may be a read error. The chain carries TRBV20-1 and TRBJ2-7; D unclear. This CDR3 has 11 amino acids. CDR1 and CDR2 from the germline V gene are DFQATT and SNEGSKA (reference sequence). Trimming left V 3 bases short and J 6 bases short, with 9 bases between. The CDR3 nucleotides read TGCAGTGCTAGTCGCTGTCTCGAGCAGTACTTC. It encodes CSASRCLEQYF.

The chain combines TRBV20-1 with TRBJ2-2; no firm D call. The V gene lost 1 base and the J gene lost 1 base, with 4 bases spanning the gap. CDR1 and CDR2 (germline): DFQATT, SNEGSKA (reference sequence). There are 13 residues in the CDR3. The CDR3 reads CSARGVNTGELFF. The CDR3, as DNA: TGCAGTGCTAGAGGGGTGAACACCGGGGAGCTGTTTTTT.

The rearrangement links TRBV7-3 to TRBJ2-3; D unclear. The ends were cut back, 5 bases at V and 3 bases at J, with 6 bases in the middle. The CDR3 covers 12 residues. Germline-derived CDR1 and CDR2 are SGHTA and FQGTGA. The CDR3 loop reads CASSDWTDTQYF. Here the CDR3 DNA reads TGTGCCAGCAGCGATTGGACAGATACGCAGTATTTT. Based on the CDR3 plus reference TRBV7-3 and TRBJ2-3, the full variable domain is GAGVSQTPSNKVTEKGKYVELRCDPISGHTALYWYRQSLGQGPEFLIYFQGTGAADDSGLPNDRFFAVRPEGSVSTLKIQRTERGDSAVYLCASSDWTDTQYFGPGTRLTVL.